In this sample, the clone carrying this TCR beta chain turned up many times. Its antigen is undetermined. The record originates from a study of T cells in Graves' hyperthyroidism and ophthalmopathy. General study points: Prediction of ophthalmopathy progression came a median approximately 6 months pre-onset. Most expanded thyroid clonotypes above 0.001 recurred in blood.

Researchers took RNA transcripts and amplified the TCR beta CDR3 regions from them. First-round RT-PCR of the TCR CDR3 relied on the HTBI primer set. MiXCR, run by TCRdb on the multiplex PCR reads, gives a single entry per CDR3 protein. The sample lists about 570,000 distinct CDR3 sequences; 40% to 55% were seen once. A patient was excluded if there was uncontrolled infection, other autoimmune disease, pregnancy or lactation. The TCR originated in an adult woman with Graves' disease, either hyperthyroidism or ophthalmopathy (not recorded which). The source material was peripheral blood or thyroid tissue (not recorded which).

This chain's CDR3 is CAISATTEDYGYTF. In DNA form, the CDR3 reads TGTGCCATCAGCGCCACGACAGAGGACTATGGCTACACCTTC. This chain joins TRBV10-3 and TRBJ1-2; possibly TRBD1 for D (5 bases). The length of the CDR3 is 14 residues. The V end lost 6 bases, the J end lost 3 bases, and 14 bases lay between the germline ends. Looked up from germline, CDR1 is ENHRY and CDR2 is SYGVKD.